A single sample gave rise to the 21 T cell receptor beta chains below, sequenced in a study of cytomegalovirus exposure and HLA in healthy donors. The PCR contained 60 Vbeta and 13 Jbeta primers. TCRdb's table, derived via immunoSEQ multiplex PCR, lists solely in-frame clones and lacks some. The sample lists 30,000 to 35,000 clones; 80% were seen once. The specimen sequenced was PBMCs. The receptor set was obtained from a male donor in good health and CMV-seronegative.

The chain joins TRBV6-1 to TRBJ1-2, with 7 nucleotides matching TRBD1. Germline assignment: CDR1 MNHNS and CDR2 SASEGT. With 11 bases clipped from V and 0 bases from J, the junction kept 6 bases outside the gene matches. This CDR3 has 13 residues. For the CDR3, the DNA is TGTGCCCCAAGGGGGCTGTCTAACTATGGCTACACCTTC. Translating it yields CAPRGLSNYGYTF.

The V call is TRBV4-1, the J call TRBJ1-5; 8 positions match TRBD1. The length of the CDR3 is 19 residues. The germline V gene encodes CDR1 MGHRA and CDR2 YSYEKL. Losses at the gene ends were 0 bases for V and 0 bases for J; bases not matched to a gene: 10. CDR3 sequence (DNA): TGCGCCAGCAGCCAAGAGCTGGGGACAGGAAAATATAGCAATCAGCCCCAGCATTTT. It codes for CASSQELGTGKYSNQPQHF.

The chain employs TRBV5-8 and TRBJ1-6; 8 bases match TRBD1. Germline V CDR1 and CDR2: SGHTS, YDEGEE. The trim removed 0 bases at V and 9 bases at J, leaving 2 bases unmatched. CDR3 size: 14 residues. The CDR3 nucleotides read TGTGCCAGCAGCTTGGCAGGGGGCATTTCACCCCTCCACTTT. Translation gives CASSLAGGISPLHF.

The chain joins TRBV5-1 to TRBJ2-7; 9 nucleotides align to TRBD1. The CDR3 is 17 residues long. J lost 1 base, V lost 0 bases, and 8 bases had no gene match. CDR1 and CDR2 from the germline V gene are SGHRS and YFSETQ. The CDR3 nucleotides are TGCGCCAGCAGCTTGGTTTACCCGGGACAGGGTTCCTACGAGCAGTACTTC. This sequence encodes CASSLVYPGQGSYEQYF.

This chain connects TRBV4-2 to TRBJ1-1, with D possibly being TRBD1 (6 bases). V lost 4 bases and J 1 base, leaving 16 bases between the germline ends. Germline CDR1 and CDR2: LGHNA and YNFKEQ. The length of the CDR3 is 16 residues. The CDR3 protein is CASSPPQGPGNTEAFF. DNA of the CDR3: TGTGCCAGCAGCCCCCCCCAGGGGCCCGGGAACACTGAAGCTTTCTTT.

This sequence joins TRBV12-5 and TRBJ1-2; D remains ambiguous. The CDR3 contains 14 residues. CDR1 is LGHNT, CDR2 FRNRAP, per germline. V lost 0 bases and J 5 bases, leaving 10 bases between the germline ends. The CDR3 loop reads CASGLVLPGYGYTF. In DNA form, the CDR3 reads TGTGCTAGTGGTTTGGTACTTCCGGGGTATGGCTACACCTTC.

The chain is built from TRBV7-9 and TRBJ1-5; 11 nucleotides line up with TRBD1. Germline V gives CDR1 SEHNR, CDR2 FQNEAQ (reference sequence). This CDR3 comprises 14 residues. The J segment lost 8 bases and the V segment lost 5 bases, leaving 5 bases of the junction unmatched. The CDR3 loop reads CASSRTGGAEPQHF. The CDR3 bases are TGTGCCAGCAGCCGGACAGGGGGCGCGGAGCCCCAGCATTTT.

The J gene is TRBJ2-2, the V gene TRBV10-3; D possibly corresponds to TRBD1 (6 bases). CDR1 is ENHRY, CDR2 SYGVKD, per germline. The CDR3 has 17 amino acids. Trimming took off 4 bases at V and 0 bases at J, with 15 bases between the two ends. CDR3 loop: CAISGRPGHPNTGELFF. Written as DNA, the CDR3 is TGTGCCATCAGTGGGCGGCCGGGACACCCGAACACCGGGGAGCTGTTTTTT.

The CDR3 region has the DNA TGTGCCAGCAGCTTAAATCCCTTGGGGGGGGCCGGGGAGCTGTTTTTT. It is translated as CASSLNPLGGAGELFF. The chain links TRBV7-2 to TRBJ2-2; 7 nucleotides match TRBD2. In germline, CDR1 is SGHTA, CDR2 FQGNSA. With 2 bases clipped from V and 6 bases from J, the junction kept 9 bases outside the gene matches. This CDR3 contains 16 residues. The whole variable domain, filled in from reference TRBV7-2 and TRBJ2-2, reads GAGVSQSPSNKVTEKGKDVELRCDPISGHTALYWYRQSLGQGLEFLIYFQGNSAPDKSGLPSDRFSAERTGGSVSTLTIQRTQQEDSAVYLCASSLNPLGGAGELFFGEGSRLTVL.

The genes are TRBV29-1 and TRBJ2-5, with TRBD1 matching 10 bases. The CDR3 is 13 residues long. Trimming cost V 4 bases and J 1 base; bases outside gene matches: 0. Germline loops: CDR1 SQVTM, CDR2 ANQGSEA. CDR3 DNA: TGCAGCGTTGGGACAGGGGGCCAAGAGACCCAGTACTTC. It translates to CSVGTGGQETQYF. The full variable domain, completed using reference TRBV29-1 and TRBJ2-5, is SAVISQKPSRDICQRGTSLTIQCQVDSQVTMMFWYRQQPGQSLTLIATANQGSEATYESGFVIDKFPISRPNLTFSTLTVSNMSPEDSSIYLCSVGTGGQETQYFGPGTRLLVL.

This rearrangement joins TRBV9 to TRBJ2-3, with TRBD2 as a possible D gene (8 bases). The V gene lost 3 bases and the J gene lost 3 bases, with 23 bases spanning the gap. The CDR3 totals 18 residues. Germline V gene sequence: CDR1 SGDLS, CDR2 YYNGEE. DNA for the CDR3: TGTGCCAGCAGCGAGGGGGCGGGAGGTACGACTGGGACAGATACGCAGTATTTT. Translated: CASSEGAGGTTGTDTQYF.

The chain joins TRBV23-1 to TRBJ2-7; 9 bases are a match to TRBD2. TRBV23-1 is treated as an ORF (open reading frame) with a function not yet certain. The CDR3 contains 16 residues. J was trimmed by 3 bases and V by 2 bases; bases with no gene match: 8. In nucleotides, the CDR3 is TGCGCCAGCAGTCAAAGGTATAGCGGGAGTCTCTACGAGCAGTACTTC. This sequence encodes CASSQRYSGSLYEQYF.

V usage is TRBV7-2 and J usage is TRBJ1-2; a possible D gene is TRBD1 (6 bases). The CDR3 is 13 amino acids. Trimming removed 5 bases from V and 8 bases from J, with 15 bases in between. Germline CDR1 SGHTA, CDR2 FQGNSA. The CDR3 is CASSLGQGQGYTF. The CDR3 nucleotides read TGTGCCAGCAGCCTTGGCCAGGGGCAGGGCTACACCTTC.

The CDR3 DNA is TGTGCCAGCTCACCACCAGAAACAGGTAATAGCAATCAGCCCCAGCATTTT. It codes for CASSPPETGNSNQPQHF. V and J are TRBV18 and TRBJ1-5; D is perhaps TRBD1 (5 bases). The germline V and J ends were trimmed by 0 bases and 0 bases, with 12 bases remaining between them. Germline-derived CDR1 and CDR2 are KGHSH and LQKENI. This CDR3 region has 17 residues.

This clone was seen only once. The CDR3 DNA is TGTGCCAGCAGCGTAGAAGGGCTAGCGGGAGGAGAGACCCAGTACTTC. Translation: CASSVEGLAGGETQYF. The V and J genes are TRBV9 and TRBJ2-5; 11 positions match TRBD2. V dropped 0 bases and J dropped 4; count of bases not matched to a gene: 5. Germline V lookup: CDR1 SGDLS, CDR2 YYNGEE. This CDR3 has 16 amino acids.

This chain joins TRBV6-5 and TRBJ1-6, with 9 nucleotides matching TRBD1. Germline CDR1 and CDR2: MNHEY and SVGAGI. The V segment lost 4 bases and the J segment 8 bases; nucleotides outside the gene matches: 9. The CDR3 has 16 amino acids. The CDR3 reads CASSFTSGTGHSPLHF. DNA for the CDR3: TGTGCCAGCAGTTTCACCTCCGGGACAGGGCATTCACCCCTCCACTTT.

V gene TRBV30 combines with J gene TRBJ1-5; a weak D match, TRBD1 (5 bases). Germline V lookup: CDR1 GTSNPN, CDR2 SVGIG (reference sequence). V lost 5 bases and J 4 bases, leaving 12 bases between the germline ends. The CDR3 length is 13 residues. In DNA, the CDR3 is TGTGCCTGGGGACCCCAGGGTAATCAGCCCCAGCATTTT. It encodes CAWGPQGNQPQHF.

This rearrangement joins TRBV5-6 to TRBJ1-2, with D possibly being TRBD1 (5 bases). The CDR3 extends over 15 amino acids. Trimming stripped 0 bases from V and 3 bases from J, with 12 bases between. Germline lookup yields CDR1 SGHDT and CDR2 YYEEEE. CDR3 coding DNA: TGTGCCAGCAGCTTGGCCCCAGGGAGGGACTATGGCTACACCTTC. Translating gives CASSLAPGRDYGYTF.

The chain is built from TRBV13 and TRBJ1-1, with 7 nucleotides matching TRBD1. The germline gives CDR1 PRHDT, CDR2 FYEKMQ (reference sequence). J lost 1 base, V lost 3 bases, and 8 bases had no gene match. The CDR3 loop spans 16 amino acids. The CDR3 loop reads CASSFALGTANTEAFF. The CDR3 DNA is TGTGCCAGCAGCTTTGCCCTAGGGACAGCGAACACTGAAGCTTTCTTT.

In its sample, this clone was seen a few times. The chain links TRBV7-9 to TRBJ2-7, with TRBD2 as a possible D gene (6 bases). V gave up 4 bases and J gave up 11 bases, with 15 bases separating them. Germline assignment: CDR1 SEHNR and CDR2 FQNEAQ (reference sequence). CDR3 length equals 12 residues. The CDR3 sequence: CASSSGGVPEYF. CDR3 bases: TGTGCCAGCAGCTCAGGAGGGGTCCCTGAGTACTTC.

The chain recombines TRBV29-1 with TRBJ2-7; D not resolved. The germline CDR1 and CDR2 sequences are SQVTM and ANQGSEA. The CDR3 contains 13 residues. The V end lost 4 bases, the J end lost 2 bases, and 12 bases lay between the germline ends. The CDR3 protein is CSVAEVSTYEQYF. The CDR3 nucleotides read TGCAGCGTTGCCGAGGTTTCGACCTACGAGCAGTACTTC.